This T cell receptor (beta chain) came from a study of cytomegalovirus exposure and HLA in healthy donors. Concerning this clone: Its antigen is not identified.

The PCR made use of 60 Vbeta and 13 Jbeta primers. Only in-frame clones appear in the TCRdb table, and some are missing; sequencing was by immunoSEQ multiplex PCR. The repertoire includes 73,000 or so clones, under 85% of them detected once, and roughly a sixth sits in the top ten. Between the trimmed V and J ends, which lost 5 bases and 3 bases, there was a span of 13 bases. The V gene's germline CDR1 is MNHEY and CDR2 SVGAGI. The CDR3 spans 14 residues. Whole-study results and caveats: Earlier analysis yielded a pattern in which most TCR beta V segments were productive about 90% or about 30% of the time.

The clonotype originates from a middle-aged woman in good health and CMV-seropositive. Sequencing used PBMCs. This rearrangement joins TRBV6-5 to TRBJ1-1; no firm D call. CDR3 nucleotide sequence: TGTGCCAGCAGTGATCAGGTCCCACACACTGAAGCTTTCTTT. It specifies CASSDQVPHTEAFF.